These T cell receptor beta chains were read from a single sample in a study of blood T cell repertoires in COVID-19. Produced via immunoSEQ multiplex PCR; TCRdb's table is partial and in-frame only. The sample includes fewer than 200,000 clones, about 85% of them seen just once. The material sequenced was peripheral blood. The receptors shown here come from a man between 60 and 70 years old who had recovered from COVID-19. The CDR3 runs from the conserved cysteine through the conserved F or W. The order of the fields is J gene, V gene, CDR3 protein.

TRBJ2-7	TRBV3-1/TRBV3-2	CASSPTSSYEQYF
TRBJ2-2	TRBV11-1	CASSLGTGWAGELFF
TRBJ2-7	TRBV5-8	CASSLGLGDYEQYF
TRBJ2-1	TRBV30	CAWSVLSGAGGEQFF
TRBJ1-6	TRBV5-8	CASSLGVSGDSPLHF
TRBJ2-7	TRBV7-2	CASSLDTDSYEQYF
TRBJ2-7	TRBV4-3	CASSSKEQGAYEQYF
TRBJ1-5	TRBV19	CASSPRGRKDQPQHF
TRBJ1-2	TRBV18	CASSRTGSYGYTF
TRBJ2-7	TRBV6-6	CASSRDYLSEQYF
TRBJ1-6	TRBV3-1/TRBV3-2	CASSPLGQGDNSPLHF
TRBJ2-7	TRBV24-1	CATSDPLFRGDRVVHEQYF
TRBJ2-5	TRBV3-1/TRBV3-2	CASSQDSTGGTQYF
TRBJ2-3	TRBV7-3	CASSLTPTSGGAADTQYF
TRBJ1-3	TRBV5-1	CASSLGGGVGSGNTIYF
TRBJ2-1	TRBV5-4	CASSLGRGPIREQFF
TRBJ2-7	TRBV7-2	CASSLDSGSHYEQYF